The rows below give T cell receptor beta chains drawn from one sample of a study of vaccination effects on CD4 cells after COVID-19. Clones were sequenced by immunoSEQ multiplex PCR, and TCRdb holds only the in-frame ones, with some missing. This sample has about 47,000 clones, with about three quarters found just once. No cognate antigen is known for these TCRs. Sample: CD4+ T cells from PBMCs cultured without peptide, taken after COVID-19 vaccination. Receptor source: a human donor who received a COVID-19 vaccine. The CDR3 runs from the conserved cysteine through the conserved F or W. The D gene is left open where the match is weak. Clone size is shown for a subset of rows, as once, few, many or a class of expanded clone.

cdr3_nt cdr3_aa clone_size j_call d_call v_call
TGTGCCAGCAGCGAGGGACCCCAAGACTTTGCAACTAATGAAAAACTGTTTTTT CASSEGPQDFATNEKLFF . TRBJ1-4 . TRBV5-5
TGTGCCAGCGGGGGTGGGGGGCGCAATCAGCCCCAGCATTTT CASGGGGRNQPQHF once TRBJ1-5 . TRBV6-5
TGTGCCAGCAGTGAAGCGCTTCTGTTTAGCAATCAGCCCCAGCATTTT CASSEALLFSNQPQHF . TRBJ1-5 . TRBV2
TGTGCCAGTAGATACACCCCACAGGCTTTGAACACTGAAGCTTTCTTT CASRYTPQALNTEAFF . TRBJ1-1 . TRBV19
TGTGCCTGGAGTGTACGAGGAGGGAACACTGAAGCTTTCTTT CAWSVRGGNTEAFF . TRBJ1-1 . TRBV30
TGTGCCTGTAAGCGGGAGCGATCCGGGGAGCTGTTTTTT CACKRERSGELFF . TRBJ2-2 TRBD2 TRBV30
TGTGCCAGTAGTACCGAGGGGGGGGGCTATCTTGAGCAGTTCTTC CASSTEGGGYLEQFF few TRBJ2-1 . TRBV19
TGTGCCAGCAGCTTATACCGGGCCTCGAACACTGAAGCTTTCTTT CASSLYRASNTEAFF . TRBJ1-1 . TRBV7-9
TGTGCCATCACCGGGACAGGGGGAGAAGAGCAGTACTTC CAITGTGGEEQYF few TRBJ2-7 TRBD1 TRBV10-3
TGTGCCAGCAGCTTGGACTCTGTGTTGGGAAGTGCTGAGACCCAGTACTTC CASSLDSVLGSAETQYF . TRBJ2-5 . TRBV5-5
TGTGCCAGCAGCGTAGATTGGGGGAGCGGAGGCTACACCTTC CASSVDWGSGGYTF . TRBJ1-2 . TRBV9
TGTGCCAGCGGGCGAGGGATTCTCACAGATACGCAGTATTTT CASGRGILTDTQYF . TRBJ2-3 . TRBV2